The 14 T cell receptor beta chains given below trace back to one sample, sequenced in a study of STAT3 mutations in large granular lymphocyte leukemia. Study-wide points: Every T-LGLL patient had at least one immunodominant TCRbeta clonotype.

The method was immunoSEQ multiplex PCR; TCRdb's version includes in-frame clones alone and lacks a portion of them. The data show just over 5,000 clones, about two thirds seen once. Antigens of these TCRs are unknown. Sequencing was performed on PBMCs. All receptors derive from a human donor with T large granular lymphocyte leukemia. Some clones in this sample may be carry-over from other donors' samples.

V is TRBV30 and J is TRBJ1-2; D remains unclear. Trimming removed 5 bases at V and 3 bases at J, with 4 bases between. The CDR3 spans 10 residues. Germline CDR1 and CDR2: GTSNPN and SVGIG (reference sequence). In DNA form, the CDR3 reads TGTGCCTGGGCAGACTATGGCTACACCTTC. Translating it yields CAWADYGYTF.

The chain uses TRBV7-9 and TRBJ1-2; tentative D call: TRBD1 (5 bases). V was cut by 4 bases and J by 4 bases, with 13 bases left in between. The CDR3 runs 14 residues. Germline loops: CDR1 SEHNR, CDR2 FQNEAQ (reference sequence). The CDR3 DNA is TGTGCCAGCAGCTCTTGGGACGAAGTCTATGGCTACACCTTC. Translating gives CASSSWDEVYGYTF.

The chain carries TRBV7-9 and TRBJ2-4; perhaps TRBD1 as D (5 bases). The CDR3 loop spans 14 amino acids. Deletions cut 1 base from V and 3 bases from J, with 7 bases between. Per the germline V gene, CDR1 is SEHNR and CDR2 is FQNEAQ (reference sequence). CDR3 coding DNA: TGTGCCAGCAGCTTAGGGACAAACAAAAACATTCAGTACTTC. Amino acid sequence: CASSLGTNKNIQYF. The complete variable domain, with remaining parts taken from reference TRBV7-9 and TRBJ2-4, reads DTGVSQNPRHKITKRGQNVTFRCDPISEHNRLYWYRQTLGQGPEFLTYFQNEAQLEKSRLLSDRFSAERPKGSFSTLEIQRTEQGDSAMYLCASSLGTNKNIQYFGAGTRLSVL.

As DNA, the CDR3 is TGTGCCTGGAGTGCCACGCGGGACAGGAATCAGCCCCAGCATTTT. It yields the protein CAWSATRDRNQPQHF. This chain joins TRBV30 and TRBJ1-5, with 8 bases that match TRBD1. Germline CDR1 reads GTSNPN; CDR2 reads SVGIG (reference sequence). V dropped 1 base and J dropped 4; count of bases not matched to a gene: 6. The CDR3 spans 15 residues.

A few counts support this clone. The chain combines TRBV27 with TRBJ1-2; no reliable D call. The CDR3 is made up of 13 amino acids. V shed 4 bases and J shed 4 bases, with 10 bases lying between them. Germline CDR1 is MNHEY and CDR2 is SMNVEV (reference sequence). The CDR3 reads CASSSTGSYGYTF. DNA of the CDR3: TGTGCCAGCAGTTCCACCGGGAGCTATGGCTACACCTTC.

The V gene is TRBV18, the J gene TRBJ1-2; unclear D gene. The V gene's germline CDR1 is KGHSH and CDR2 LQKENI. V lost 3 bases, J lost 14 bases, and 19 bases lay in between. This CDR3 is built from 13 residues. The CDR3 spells CASSPQTKGSATF. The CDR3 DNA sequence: TGTGCCAGCTCACCTCAAACTAAGGGATCTGCTACCTTC.

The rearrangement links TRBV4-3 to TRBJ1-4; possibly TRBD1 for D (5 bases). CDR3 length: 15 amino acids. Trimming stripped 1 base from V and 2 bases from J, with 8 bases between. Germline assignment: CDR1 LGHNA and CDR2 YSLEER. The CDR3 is CASSQGGLTNEKLFF. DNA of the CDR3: TGCGCCAGCAGCCAAGGGGGACTCACTAATGAAAAACTGTTTTTT.

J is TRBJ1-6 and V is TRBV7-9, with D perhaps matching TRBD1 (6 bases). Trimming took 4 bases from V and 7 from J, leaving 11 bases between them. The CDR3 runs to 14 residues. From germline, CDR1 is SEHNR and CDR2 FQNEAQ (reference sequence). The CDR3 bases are TGTGCCAGCAGCTCGGGACACGGCAATTCACCCCTCCACTTT. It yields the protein CASSSGHGNSPLHF.

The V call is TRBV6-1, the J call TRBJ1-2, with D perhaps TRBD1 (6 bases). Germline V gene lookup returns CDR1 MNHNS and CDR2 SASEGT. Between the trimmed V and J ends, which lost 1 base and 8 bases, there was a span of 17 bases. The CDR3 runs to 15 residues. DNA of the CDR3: TGTGCCAGCAGTGAAGTCGGCAGGGGCAGAGGGGGCTACACCTTC. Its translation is CASSEVGRGRGGYTF.

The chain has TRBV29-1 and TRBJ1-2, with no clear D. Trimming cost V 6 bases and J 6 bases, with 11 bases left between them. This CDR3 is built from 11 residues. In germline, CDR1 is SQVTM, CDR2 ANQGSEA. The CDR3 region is CSVMAGNGYTF. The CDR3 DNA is TGCAGCGTGATGGCGGGGAATGGCTACACCTTC.

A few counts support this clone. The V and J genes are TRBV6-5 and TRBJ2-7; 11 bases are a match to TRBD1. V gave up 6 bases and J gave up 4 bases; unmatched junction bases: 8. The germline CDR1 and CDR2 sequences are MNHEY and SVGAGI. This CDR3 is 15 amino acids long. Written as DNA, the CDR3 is TGTGCCAGCAGAAGAGGACAGGGGGCTCTTTACGAGCAGTACTTC. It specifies CASRRGQGALYEQYF.

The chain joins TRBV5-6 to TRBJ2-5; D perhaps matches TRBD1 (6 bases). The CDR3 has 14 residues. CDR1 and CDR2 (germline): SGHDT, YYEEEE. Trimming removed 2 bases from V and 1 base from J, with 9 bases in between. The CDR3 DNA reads TGTGCCAGCAGCTTCCGACAGGTCCAAGAGACCCAGTACTTC. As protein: CASSFRQVQETQYF.

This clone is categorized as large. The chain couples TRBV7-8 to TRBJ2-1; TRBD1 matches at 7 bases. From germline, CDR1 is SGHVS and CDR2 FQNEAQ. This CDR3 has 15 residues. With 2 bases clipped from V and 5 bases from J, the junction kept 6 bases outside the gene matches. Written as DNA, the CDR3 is TGTGCCAGCAGCTTAAGACAGGGACCCAACAATGAGCAGTTCTTC. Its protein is CASSLRQGPNNEQFF.

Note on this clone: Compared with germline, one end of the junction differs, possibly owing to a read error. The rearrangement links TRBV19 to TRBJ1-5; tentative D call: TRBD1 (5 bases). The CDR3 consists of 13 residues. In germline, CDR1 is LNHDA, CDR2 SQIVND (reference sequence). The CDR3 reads CASSIGLGSGLDF. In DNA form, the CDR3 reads TGTGCCAGTAGTATAGGTCTAGGATCAGGGTTGGATTTT.